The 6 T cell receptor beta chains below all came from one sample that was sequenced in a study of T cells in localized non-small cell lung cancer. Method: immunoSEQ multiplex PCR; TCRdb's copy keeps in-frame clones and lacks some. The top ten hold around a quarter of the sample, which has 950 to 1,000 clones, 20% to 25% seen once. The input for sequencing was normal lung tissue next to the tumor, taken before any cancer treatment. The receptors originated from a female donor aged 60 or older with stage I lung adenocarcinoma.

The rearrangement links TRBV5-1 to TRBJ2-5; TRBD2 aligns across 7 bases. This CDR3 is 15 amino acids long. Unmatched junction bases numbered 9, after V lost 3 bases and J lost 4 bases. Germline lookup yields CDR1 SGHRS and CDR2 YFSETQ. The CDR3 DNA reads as TGCGCCAGCAGCTGGGAGGGGAATCCGCGAGAGACCCAGTACTTC. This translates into CASSWEGNPRETQYF.

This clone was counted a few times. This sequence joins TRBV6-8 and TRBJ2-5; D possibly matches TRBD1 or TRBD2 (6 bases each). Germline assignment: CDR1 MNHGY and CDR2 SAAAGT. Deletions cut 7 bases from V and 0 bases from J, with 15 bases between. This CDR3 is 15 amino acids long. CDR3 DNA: TGTGCCAGCACCCTAGGGGGGCACTACCAAGAGACCCAGTACTTC. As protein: CASTLGGHYQETQYF.

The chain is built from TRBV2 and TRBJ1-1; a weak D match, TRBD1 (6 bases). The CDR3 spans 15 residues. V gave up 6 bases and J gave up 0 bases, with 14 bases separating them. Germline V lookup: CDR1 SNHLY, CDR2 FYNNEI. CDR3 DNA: TGTGCCAGCAGCCCCGGGACACTCCTGAACACTGAAGCTTTCTTT. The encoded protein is CASSPGTLLNTEAFF.

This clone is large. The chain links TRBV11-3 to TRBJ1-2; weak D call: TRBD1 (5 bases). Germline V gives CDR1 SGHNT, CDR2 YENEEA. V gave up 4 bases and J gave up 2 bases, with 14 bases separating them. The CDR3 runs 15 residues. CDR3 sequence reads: CASSYPQGRNYGYTF. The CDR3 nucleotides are TGTGCCAGCAGCTATCCTCAGGGCAGAAACTATGGCTACACCTTC.

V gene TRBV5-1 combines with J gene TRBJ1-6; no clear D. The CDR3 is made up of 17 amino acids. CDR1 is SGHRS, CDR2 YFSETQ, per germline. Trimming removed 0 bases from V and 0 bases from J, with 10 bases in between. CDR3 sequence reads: CASSLEGLSSYNSPLHF. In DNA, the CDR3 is TGCGCCAGCAGCTTGGAGGGCCTGAGCTCCTATAATTCACCCCTCCACTTT.

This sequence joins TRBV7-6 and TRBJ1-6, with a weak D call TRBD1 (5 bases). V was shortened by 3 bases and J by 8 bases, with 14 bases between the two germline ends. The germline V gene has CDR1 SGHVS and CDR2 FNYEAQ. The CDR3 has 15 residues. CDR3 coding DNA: TGTGCCAGCAGCTTGGTCCCCCTGGGGGATTCACCCCTCCACTTT. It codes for CASSLVPLGDSPLHF. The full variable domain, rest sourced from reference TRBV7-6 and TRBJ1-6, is GAGVSQSPRYKVTKRGQDVALRCDPISGHVSLYWYRQALGQGPEFLTYFNYEAQQDKSGLPNDRFSAERPEGSISTLTIQRTEQRDSAMYRCASSLVPLGDSPLHFGNGTRLTVT.